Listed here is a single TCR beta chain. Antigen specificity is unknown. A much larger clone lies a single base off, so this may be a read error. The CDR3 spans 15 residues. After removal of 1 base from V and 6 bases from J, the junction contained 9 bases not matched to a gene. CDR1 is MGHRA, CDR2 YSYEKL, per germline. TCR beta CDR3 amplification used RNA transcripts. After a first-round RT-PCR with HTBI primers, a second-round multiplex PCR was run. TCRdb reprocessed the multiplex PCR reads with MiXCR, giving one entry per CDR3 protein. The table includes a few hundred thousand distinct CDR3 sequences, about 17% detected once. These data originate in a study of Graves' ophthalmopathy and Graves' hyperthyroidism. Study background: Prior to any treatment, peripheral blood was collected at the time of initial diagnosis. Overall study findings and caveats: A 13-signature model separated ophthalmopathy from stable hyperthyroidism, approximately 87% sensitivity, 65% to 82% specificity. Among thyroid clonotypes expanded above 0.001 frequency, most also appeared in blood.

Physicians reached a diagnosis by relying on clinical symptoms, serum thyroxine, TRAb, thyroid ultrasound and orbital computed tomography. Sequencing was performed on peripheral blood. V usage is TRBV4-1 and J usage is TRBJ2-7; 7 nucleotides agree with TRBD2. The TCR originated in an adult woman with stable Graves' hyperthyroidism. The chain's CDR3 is CASSQGTGRRGEQYF. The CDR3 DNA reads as TGCGCCAGCAGCCAAGGGACCGGGAGGCGGGGCGAGCAGTACTTC.